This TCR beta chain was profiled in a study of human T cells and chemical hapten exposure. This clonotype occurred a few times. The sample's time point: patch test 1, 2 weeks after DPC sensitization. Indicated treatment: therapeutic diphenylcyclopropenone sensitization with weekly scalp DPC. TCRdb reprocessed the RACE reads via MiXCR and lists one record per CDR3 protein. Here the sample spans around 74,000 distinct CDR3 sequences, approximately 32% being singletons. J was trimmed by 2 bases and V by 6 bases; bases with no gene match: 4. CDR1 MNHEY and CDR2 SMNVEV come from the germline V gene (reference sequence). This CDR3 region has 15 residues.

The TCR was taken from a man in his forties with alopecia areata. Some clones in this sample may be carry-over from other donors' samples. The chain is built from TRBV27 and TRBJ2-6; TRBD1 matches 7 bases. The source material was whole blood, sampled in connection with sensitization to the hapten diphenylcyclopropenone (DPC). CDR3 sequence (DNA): TGTGCCAGCAGCCCCGACAGGGCTGGGGCCAACGTCCTGACTTTC. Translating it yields CASSPDRAGANVLTF.